The 18 T cell receptor beta chains in this list originate from one sample, sequenced in a study of immune evolution from preneoplasia to lung adenocarcinoma. Measured with immunoSEQ multiplex PCR; TCRdb has only the in-frame clones, and not every one. The top ten hold about 7.2% of the sample, which has about 8,200 clones, about 84% seen once. Sequencing was carried out using FFPE adjacent normal lung tissue. The receptor source for this set is a person aged 70 to 85 with lung adenocarcinoma.

This chain joins TRBV7-2 and TRBJ2-7; 8 bases match TRBD1. V shed 0 bases and J 5 bases; nucleotides not matched to a gene: 15. This CDR3 spans 18 amino acids. Germline V gives CDR1 SGHTA, CDR2 FQGNSA. CDR3 nucleotide sequence: TGTGCCAGCAGCTTAGCTTGGACAGGGAACGGGCTTTACCACGAGCAGTACTTC. Its protein product is CASSLAWTGNGLYHEQYF.

The rearrangement links TRBV29-1 to TRBJ1-4, with TRBD1 as a possible D gene (6 bases). Between the trimmed V and J ends, which lost 4 bases and 10 bases, there was a span of 13 bases. From germline, CDR1 is SQVTM and CDR2 ANQGSEA. The CDR3 is 12 residues long. CDR3 DNA: TGCAGCGTTGCGGGGGCAGGAGGAAAACTGTTTTTT. As protein: CSVAGAGGKLFF.

This clone was recorded once. This chain uses TRBV9 with TRBJ2-5, with 8 bases that match TRBD1. CDR1 is SGDLS and CDR2 is YYNGEE in the germline V gene. The CDR3 has 14 residues. V was pared by 4 bases and J by 4 bases, with 6 bases of the junction left unmatched. The CDR3 reads CASSQSGGRETQYF. The CDR3 bases are TGTGCCAGCAGCCAATCAGGGGGCCGAGAGACCCAGTACTTC.

This chain connects TRBV7-8 to TRBJ1-1; D not certain. Germline V gene sequence: CDR1 SGHVS, CDR2 FQNEAQ. The CDR3 sequence is 14 residues long. V lost 5 bases, J lost 0 bases, and 10 bases lay in between. In nucleotides, the CDR3 is TGTGCCAGCAGCCGACCGGGCCTGAACACTGAAGCTTTCTTT. Translated: CASSRPGLNTEAFF.

The chain uses TRBV5-4 and TRBJ2-7; 9 positions agree with TRBD2. The CDR3 runs 14 residues. V lost 4 bases to trimming and J lost 3 bases; unmatched junction nucleotides: 5. CDR1 is SGHNT and CDR2 is YYREEE in the germline V gene (reference sequence). The CDR3 loop is CASSVAGEIYEQYF. CDR3 DNA sequence: TGTGCCAGCAGCGTAGCGGGGGAGATCTACGAGCAGTACTTC.

V and J are TRBV30 and TRBJ2-7; weak D call: TRBD2 (6 bases). Trimming cost V 8 bases and J 0 bases, with 17 bases left between them. The germline CDR1 and CDR2 sequences are GTSNPN and SVGIG (reference sequence). There are 14 residues in the CDR3. CDR3 coding DNA: TGTGCCGGAACCGGGACTCCGAGCTCCTACGAGCAGTACTTC. Translated, it gives CAGTGTPSSYEQYF.

This chain links TRBV28 with TRBJ1-1, with TRBD1 matching 7 bases. The V gene end was trimmed by 2 bases and the J gene end by 12 bases; junction bases not matched to a gene: 9. CDR1 MDHEN and CDR2 SYDVKM come from the germline V gene. The CDR3 contains 13 residues. The chain's CDR3 is CASSLGADRETFF. The DNA of the CDR3 is TGTGCCAGCAGTTTAGGAGCTGACAGGGAGACTTTCTTT.

The chain has TRBV28 and TRBJ2-2; possibly TRBD1 for D (6 bases). V lost 5 bases, J lost 4 bases, and 14 bases lay in between. The CDR3 totals 15 residues. The germline V gene has CDR1 MDHEN and CDR2 SYDVKM. The CDR3 region is CASSMLTGTTGELFF. The CDR3 DNA sequence: TGTGCCAGCAGTATGCTAACAGGGACCACCGGGGAGCTGTTTTTT. The whole variable domain, filled in from reference TRBV28 and TRBJ2-2, reads DVKVTQSSRYLVKRTGEKVFLECVQDMDHENMFWYRQDPGLGLRLIYFSYDVKMKEKGDIPEGYSVSREKKERFSLILESASTNQTSMYLCASSMLTGTTGELFFGEGSRLTVL.

This clone has more than one count but fewer than ten. V gene TRBV29-1 combines with J gene TRBJ1-1; D is unclear. The CDR3 totals 11 residues. Germline V lookup: CDR1 SQVTM, CDR2 ANQGSEA. V shed 4 bases and J shed 9 bases, with 12 bases lying between them. Here the CDR3 reads CSVVRDLKAFF. The DNA for the CDR3 is TGCAGCGTTGTGAGGGATCTGAAAGCTTTCTTT.

This clone was counted only a few times. V is TRBV21-1 and J is TRBJ1-5. TRBV21-1 is deemed a pseudogene. This CDR3 has 15 residues. In DNA form, the CDR3 reads TGTGCCAGCACCCCACTAGCAACGGTAAATCAGCCCCAGCATTTT. Amino acid sequence: CASTPLATVNQPQHF.

The chain joins TRBV29-1 to TRBJ1-2; the match to TRBD1 covers 7 bases. CDR1 and CDR2 from the germline V gene are SQVTM and ANQGSEA. The CDR3 runs to 14 residues. J was trimmed by 6 bases and V by 6 bases; bases with no gene match: 13. CDR3 nucleotides: TGCAGCGTCCGGACAGGTCCTCCCCAGGATGGCTACACCTTC. Protein: CSVRTGPPQDGYTF. Filled out from reference TRBV29-1 and TRBJ1-2, the complete variable domain reads SAVISQKPSRDICQRGTSLTIQCQVDSQVTMMFWYRQQPGQSLTLIATANQGSEATYESGFVIDKFPISRPNLTFSTLTVSNMSPEDSSIYLCSVRTGPPQDGYTFGSGTRLTVV.

This clone came up a few times. The rearrangement uses TRBV28 and TRBJ2-7, with 9 bases lining up with TRBD1. CDR3 length equals 13 residues. Losses at the gene ends were 6 bases for V and 7 bases for J; bases not matched to a gene: 7. Germline V lookup: CDR1 MDHEN, CDR2 SYDVKM. The CDR3 sequence: CASSRGQGSEQYF. Written as DNA, the CDR3 is TGTGCCAGCAGCCGGGGACAGGGTAGTGAGCAGTACTTC.

V gene TRBV10-3 combines with J gene TRBJ1-5; 11 bases are shared with TRBD1. Germline loops: CDR1 ENHRY, CDR2 SYGVKD. V was pared by 8 bases and J by 5 bases, with 11 bases of the junction left unmatched. The CDR3 consists of 16 residues. The chain's CDR3 is CAIGQGAMWNDQPQHF. CDR3 in DNA: TGTGCCATCGGACAGGGGGCTATGTGGAACGATCAGCCCCAGCATTTT.

The rearrangement uses TRBV5-6 and TRBJ2-7; weak D call: TRBD1 (6 bases). The CDR3 consists of 15 residues. Per germline, CDR1 SGHDT and CDR2 YYEEEE. With 4 bases removed from V and 0 bases from J, the gap between germline ends came to 14 bases. CDR3 protein: CASSGNRASSYEQYF. The CDR3 nucleotides read TGTGCCAGCAGCGGAAACAGGGCGAGCTCCTACGAGCAGTACTTC.

V gene TRBV9 combines with J gene TRBJ2-5; a possible D gene is TRBD2 (5 bases). Trimming took 0 bases from V and 1 from J, leaving 13 bases between them. Germline V lookup: CDR1 SGDLS, CDR2 YYNGEE. This CDR3 contains 16 residues. The CDR3 loop reads CASSVVASAGQETQYF. The CDR3 DNA reads TGTGCCAGCAGCGTAGTGGCCTCTGCGGGCCAAGAGACCCAGTACTTC.

The rearrangement uses TRBV7-6 and TRBJ2-2, with D tentatively TRBD2 (5 bases). CDR3 length: 15 amino acids. The V and J ends lost 7 bases and 0 bases respectively, with 12 bases between them. CDR1 is SGHVS, CDR2 FNYEAQ, per germline. The CDR3 DNA is TGTGCCAGCATGGAGGCGGACCCGAACACCGGGGAGCTGTTTTTT. The encoded protein is CASMEADPNTGELFF. Supplemented by reference TRBV7-6 and TRBJ2-2, the full variable domain reads GAGVSQSPRYKVTKRGQDVALRCDPISGHVSLYWYRQALGQGPEFLTYFNYEAQQDKSGLPNDRFSAERPEGSISTLTIQRTEQRDSAMYRCASMEADPNTGELFFGEGSRLTVL.

V is TRBV7-9 and J is TRBJ1-1, with 10 bases identical to TRBD1. V shed 5 bases, J shed 4 bases, and the junction held 7 bases outside the gene matches. Per the germline V gene, CDR1 is SEHNR and CDR2 is FQNEAQ (reference sequence). CDR3 size: 15 residues. CDR3 region: CASSSRQGAGTEAFF. The CDR3 DNA is TGTGCCAGCAGCAGTAGACAGGGGGCGGGCACTGAAGCTTTCTTT.

This chain links TRBV28 with TRBJ1-1; 9 bases fit TRBD1. In germline, CDR1 is MDHEN, CDR2 SYDVKM. The CDR3 has 15 residues. V was pared by 7 bases and J by 12 bases, with 18 bases of the junction left unmatched. DNA of the CDR3: TGTGCCAGCACCTCTACCGGGACAGGGAGGAGTCAAACTTTCTTT. Translation: CASTSTGTGRSQTFF.